The sequence of this T cell receptor beta chain was determined in a study of shared clonotypes between healthy human individuals. General study findings and limits: Clonotype sharing among donors, it was expected, would be affected by sequencing depth.

A deep-level run was used for the assay. Each subset's genomic DNA was shared equally among a number of immunoSEQ plates. Spread over ten immunoSEQ deep assay plates, unsorted PBMC DNA underwent sequencing. TCRdb's table, derived via immunoSEQ multiplex PCR, lists solely in-frame clones and lacks some. Of about 490,000 clones listed, around 73% are singletons. V shed 4 bases and J shed 2 bases, with 14 bases lying between them. CDR1 and CDR2 from the germline V gene are SGHRS and YFSETQ. CDR3 length equals 15 residues. For this clone: What it binds is not known.

This TCR derives from a woman in her thirties or forties in good health. Some clones in this sample may be carry-over from other donors' samples. Source material: PBMCs. The genes are TRBV5-1 and TRBJ2-3; D not resolved. The CDR3 nucleotides read TGCGCCAGCAGCCCCTTTGGCGCGGACACAGATACGCAGTATTTT. Translated: CASSPFGADTDTQYF.